One T cell receptor (beta chain) is described in this entry. The data derive from a study of blood T cell repertoires in COVID-19. The repertoire was sequenced with immunoSEQ multiplex PCR; TCRdb's copy has only in-frame clones and lacks some. Of over 250,000 clones listed, over 75% are singletons. The receptor was derived from a woman between 18 and 29 years old who had recovered from COVID-19. The sample comprised PBMCs or T cells enriched from blood (not recorded which).

CDR3: CAVSDRDRSYEQYF. DNA for the CDR3: TGTGCCGTCTCGGACAGGGATAGGTCCTACGAGCAGTACTTC. This rearrangement joins TRBV7-9 to TRBJ2-7; 8 bases fit TRBD1. CDR3 length: 14 amino acids. Germline V gene data show CDR1 as SEHNR and CDR2 as FQNEAQ (reference sequence). V lost 11 bases, J lost 1 base, and 10 bases stayed unmatched.